This TCR beta chain was identified in a study of OX40 agonist ivuxolimab in advanced cancers. As for the study in general: A mean age of roughly 60 years, range roughly 23 to 79, was recorded, and approximately 85% were male.

Autoimmune disease history or systemic immunosuppression led to patients being barred. Trimming removed 4 bases from V and 5 bases from J, with 14 bases in between. The CDR3 is made up of 15 amino acids. The germline gives CDR1 LNHDA, CDR2 SQIVND (reference sequence). Sequencing was performed with immunoSEQ multiplex PCR; in TCRdb, only in-frame clones are kept and a portion is missing. The repertoire holds roughly 100,000 clones, around four fifths seen once, with 1.1% in the top ten. Sequences were derived from CD4+ or CD8+ T cells sorted from blood, sampled in a trial of the OX40 agonist ivuxolimab. The clonotype originates from an adult with an advanced solid tumor such as melanoma, head and neck, liver or kidney cancer. The J gene is TRBJ2-2, the V gene TRBV19, with D tentatively TRBD2 (5 bases). CDR3 sequence (DNA): TGTGCCAGTAGTACCCGGAACGGGGTAACCGGGGAGCTGTTTTTT. The encoded protein is CASSTRNGVTGELFF.